This T cell receptor (beta chain) was captured by sequencing in a study of CD8 T cells in ankylosing spondylitis. Quantitative barcoded 5'-RACE was used to prepare TCR beta libraries. MiXCR, applied by TCRdb to the 5' RACE reads, yields one record per CDR3 protein. The profile shows about 140,000 distinct CDR3 sequences, 7% to 9% of them singletons. Germline V gene sequence: CDR1 DFQATT, CDR2 SNEGSKA (reference sequence). Unmatched junction bases numbered 6, after V lost 4 bases and J lost 7 bases. The CDR3 loop spans 13 amino acids. This clonotype came up many times. The TCR sequence derives from a male donor with ankylosing spondylitis. Sequenced input: synovial fluid, either unsorted or a sorted T cell fraction (not recorded which). The chain employs TRBV20-1 and TRBJ2-2; 7 bases match TRBD1. CDR3 amino acids: CSATGGGDGELFF. Here the CDR3 DNA reads TGCAGTGCTACAGGGGGTGGGGACGGGGAGCTGTTTTTT.